Listed below are T cell receptor beta chains from one sample, sequenced in a study of CD4 T cells in relation to SARS-CoV-2 and coronaviruses. Their antigen targets remain unknown. Measured with immunoSEQ multiplex PCR; TCRdb has only the in-frame clones, and not every one. The repertoire includes 10,000 to 15,000 clones, less than 80% of them detected once, and roughly 8% sits in the top ten. Material for sequencing was CD4+ T cells from PBMCs, cultured in vitro. These receptors were collected from a human donor in good health. CDR3s include the opening cysteine and the closing phenylalanine or tryptophan. A D gene is named only where the DNA matches it firmly. Size values are once, few and many counts, or a class for expanded clones, and some rows have none.

J gene: TRBJ2-7
clone size: NA
V gene: TRBV5-8
D gene: NA
CDR3 protein: CASSLQGGAFDEQYF
CDR3 DNA: TGTGCCAGCAGCCTTCAAGGGGGGGCCTTTGACGAGCAGTACTTC

J gene: TRBJ2-7
clone size: NA
V gene: TRBV11-2
D gene: NA
CDR3 protein: CASSLQGSSSYEQYF
CDR3 DNA: TGTGCCAGCAGCCTTCAAGGGAGCAGCTCCTACGAGCAGTACTTC

J gene: TRBJ2-5
clone size: NA
V gene: TRBV28
D gene: TRBD2
CDR3 protein: CASSQMWTSDETQYF
CDR3 DNA: TGTGCCAGCAGCCAGATGTGGACTAGCGACGAGACCCAGTACTTC

J gene: TRBJ1-2
clone size: NA
V gene: TRBV11-2
D gene: NA
CDR3 protein: CASSLGHESGYTF
CDR3 DNA: TGTGCCAGCAGCTTAGGCCACGAAAGTGGCTACACCTTC

J gene: TRBJ2-7
clone size: few
V gene: TRBV18
D gene: NA
CDR3 protein: CASSPATHYEQYF
CDR3 DNA: TGTGCCAGCTCACCAGCGACCCACTACGAGCAGTACTTC

J gene: TRBJ2-3
clone size: NA
V gene: TRBV29-1
D gene: NA
CDR3 protein: CSVDLASTDTQYF
CDR3 DNA: TGCAGCGTTGATCTAGCCTCCACAGATACGCAGTATTTT

J gene: TRBJ2-3
clone size: NA
V gene: TRBV10-3
D gene: TRBD1
CDR3 protein: CAISPGQASTDTQYF
CDR3 DNA: TGTGCCATCAGCCCGGGACAGGCGAGCACAGATACGCAGTATTTT

J gene: TRBJ1-2
clone size: few
V gene: TRBV24-1
D gene: TRBD1
CDR3 protein: CATSAGQLGYTF
CDR3 DNA: TGTGCCACCAGTGCGGGACAGCTTGGCTACACCTTC

J gene: TRBJ2-1
clone size: NA
V gene: TRBV3-1/TRBV3-2
D gene: NA
CDR3 protein: CASSQVGHEQFF
CDR3 DNA: TGTGCCAGCAGCCAAGTCGGGCATGAGCAGTTCTTC

J gene: TRBJ2-5
clone size: NA
V gene: TRBV5-1
D gene: NA
CDR3 protein: CASSWDPGRETQYF
CDR3 DNA: TGCGCCAGCAGCTGGGACCCCGGACGGGAGACCCAGTACTTC

J gene: TRBJ2-7
clone size: NA
V gene: TRBV7-9
D gene: TRBD1
CDR3 protein: CASSFEGTGTYEQYF
CDR3 DNA: TGTGCCAGCAGCTTCGAAGGGACAGGGACCTACGAGCAGTACTTC

J gene: TRBJ2-1
clone size: once
V gene: TRBV6-2/TRBV6-3
D gene: TRBD2
CDR3 protein: CASSYSPPSGIYNEQFF
CDR3 DNA: TGTGCCAGCAGTTACTCCCCACCTAGCGGGATCTACAATGAGCAGTTCTTC

J gene: TRBJ2-7
clone size: NA
V gene: TRBV28
D gene: NA
CDR3 protein: CASSLGGYEQYF
CDR3 DNA: TGTGCCAGCAGTTTAGGAGGCTACGAGCAGTACTTC

J gene: TRBJ1-5
clone size: NA
V gene: TRBV27
D gene: NA
CDR3 protein: CASSLVRSMNQPQHF
CDR3 DNA: TGTGCCAGCAGTTTAGTGCGATCCATGAATCAGCCCCAGCATTTT

J gene: TRBJ2-4
clone size: NA
V gene: TRBV3-1/TRBV3-2
D gene: NA
CDR3 protein: CASSQDAGLLLAKNIQYF
CDR3 DNA: TGTGCCAGCAGCCAAGATGCTGGACTACTACTAGCCAAAAACATTCAGTACTTC

J gene: TRBJ1-2
clone size: once
V gene: TRBV28
D gene: NA
CDR3 protein: CATLPSRTNYGYTF
CDR3 DNA: TGTGCCACCCTCCCCAGCAGAACTAACTATGGCTACACCTTC

J gene: TRBJ2-2
clone size: once
V gene: TRBV4-2
D gene: NA
CDR3 protein: CASTRSLNTGELFF
CDR3 DNA: TGTGCCAGCACCAGGAGTTTAAACACCGGGGAGCTGTTTTTT

J gene: TRBJ1-3
clone size: few
V gene: TRBV25-1
D gene: NA
CDR3 protein: CASSESRSGNTIYF
CDR3 DNA: TGTGCCAGCAGTGAAAGCAGGTCTGGAAACACCATATATTTT

J gene: TRBJ2-7
clone size: NA
V gene: TRBV19
D gene: TRBD1
CDR3 protein: CASRGTGRSYEQYF
CDR3 DNA: TGTGCCAGTAGGGGGACAGGACGCTCCTACGAGCAGTACTTC

J gene: TRBJ2-3
clone size: NA
V gene: TRBV11-3
D gene: TRBD2
CDR3 protein: CASSWGGNSTDTQYF
CDR3 DNA: TGTGCCAGCAGCTGGGGAGGGAACAGCACAGATACGCAGTATTTT

J gene: TRBJ2-2
clone size: NA
V gene: TRBV18
D gene: TRBD1
CDR3 protein: CASSPLSSGQGAIGELFF
CDR3 DNA: TGTGCCAGCTCACCTTTATCTTCGGGACAGGGGGCAATCGGGGAGCTGTTTTTT

J gene: TRBJ2-1
clone size: few
V gene: TRBV7-9
D gene: NA
CDR3 protein: CASSVTVPSYNEQFF
CDR3 DNA: TGTGCCAGCAGCGTGACAGTTCCCTCCTACAATGAGCAGTTCTTC

J gene: TRBJ2-3
clone size: NA
V gene: TRBV15
D gene: TRBD2
CDR3 protein: CATETGGRGRPDTQYF
CDR3 DNA: TGTGCCACCGAAACGGGCGGGAGGGGGCGCCCAGATACGCAGTATTTT

J gene: TRBJ1-3
clone size: NA
V gene: TRBV24-1
D gene: NA
CDR3 protein: CATSDSGNTIYF
CDR3 DNA: TGTGCCACCAGTGACTCTGGAAACACCATATATTTT

J gene: TRBJ2-5
clone size: NA
V gene: TRBV5-1
D gene: NA
CDR3 protein: CASSPDGTGETQYF
CDR3 DNA: TGCGCCAGCAGCCCGGACGGGACCGGAGAGACCCAGTACTTC

J gene: TRBJ2-1
clone size: NA
V gene: TRBV11-2
D gene: TRBD1
CDR3 protein: CASSLGWTGGLYNEQFF
CDR3 DNA: TGTGCCAGCAGCTTAGGGTGGACAGGGGGCTTGTACAATGAGCAGTTCTTC

J gene: TRBJ2-7
clone size: NA
V gene: TRBV13
D gene: NA
CDR3 protein: CASRSAVSYEQYF
CDR3 DNA: TGTGCCAGCAGATCGGCGGTCTCCTACGAGCAGTACTTC

J gene: TRBJ1-6
clone size: NA
V gene: TRBV27
D gene: NA
CDR3 protein: CASSLWTPGGAGSSPLHF
CDR3 DNA: TGTGCCAGCAGTTTATGGACCCCGGGGGGGGCTGGAAGTTCACCCCTCCACTTT

J gene: TRBJ2-5
clone size: NA
V gene: TRBV5-4
D gene: TRBD1
CDR3 protein: CASSPDRGQETQYF
CDR3 DNA: TGTGCCAGCAGCCCCGACAGGGGTCAAGAGACCCAGTACTTC

J gene: TRBJ2-1
clone size: NA
V gene: TRBV30
D gene: NA
CDR3 protein: CAWSVQGSRTPNEQFF
CDR3 DNA: TGTGCCTGGAGTGTACAAGGTAGCCGGACCCCCAATGAGCAGTTCTTC

J gene: TRBJ1-1
clone size: NA
V gene: TRBV5-1
D gene: NA
CDR3 protein: CASSEGGGRTEAFF
CDR3 DNA: TGCGCCAGCAGCGAGGGGGGGGGCCGGACTGAAGCTTTCTTT

J gene: TRBJ2-7
clone size: NA
V gene: TRBV6-5
D gene: TRBD2
CDR3 protein: CASSPGLATYEQYF
CDR3 DNA: TGTGCCAGCAGCCCGGGACTAGCCACCTACGAGCAGTACTTC

J gene: TRBJ1-2
clone size: few
V gene: TRBV18
D gene: NA
CDR3 protein: CASSQNNGDYGYTF
CDR3 DNA: TGTGCCAGCTCACAAAATAACGGAGACTATGGCTACACCTTC

J gene: TRBJ2-6
clone size: NA
V gene: TRBV30
D gene: TRBD2
CDR3 protein: CASGTSGSGANVLTF
CDR3 DNA: TGTGCCTCCGGGACTAGCGGCTCTGGGGCCAACGTCCTGACTTTC

J gene: TRBJ1-4
clone size: NA
V gene: TRBV28
D gene: TRBD1
CDR3 protein: CASSFTGQGVEKLFF
CDR3 DNA: TGTGCCAGCAGTTTCACTGGACAGGGTGTTGAAAAACTGTTTTTT

J gene: TRBJ2-7
clone size: few
V gene: TRBV25-1
D gene: NA
CDR3 protein: CASSLTGYEQYF
CDR3 DNA: TGTGCCAGCTCCCTAACAGGCTACGAGCAGTACTTC

J gene: TRBJ1-2
clone size: NA
V gene: TRBV5-5
D gene: NA
CDR3 protein: CASSFLSSGNYGYTF
CDR3 DNA: TGTGCCAGCAGCTTTTTATCATCAGGGAACTATGGCTACACCTTC

J gene: TRBJ2-7
clone size: NA
V gene: TRBV2
D gene: NA
CDR3 protein: CASNLGGGTNEQYF
CDR3 DNA: TGTGCCAGCAACCTAGGGGGGGGAACCAACGAGCAGTACTTC

J gene: TRBJ2-1
clone size: NA
V gene: TRBV27
D gene: NA
CDR3 protein: CASTVYVGDSYNEQFF
CDR3 DNA: TGTGCCAGCACCGTTTATGTCGGGGATTCCTACAATGAGCAGTTCTTC

J gene: TRBJ1-3
clone size: large
V gene: TRBV7-9
D gene: NA
CDR3 protein: CASSGTRYGNTIYF
CDR3 DNA: TGTGCCAGCAGCGGTACGAGGTACGGAAACACCATATATTTT

J gene: TRBJ2-1
clone size: NA
V gene: TRBV19
D gene: TRBD2
CDR3 protein: CASSISGPGTSSYNEQFF
CDR3 DNA: TGTGCCAGTAGTATATCGGGCCCTGGGACTAGCAGCTACAATGAGCAGTTCTTC

J gene: TRBJ1-1
clone size: NA
V gene: TRBV5-6
D gene: NA
CDR3 protein: CASRVAWVSEAFF
CDR3 DNA: TGTGCCAGCAGAGTGGCATGGGTCAGTGAAGCTTTCTTT

J gene: TRBJ2-3
clone size: NA
V gene: TRBV29-1
D gene: NA
CDR3 protein: CSVEGKVNTDTQYF
CDR3 DNA: TGCAGCGTTGAAGGAAAAGTCAACACAGATACGCAGTATTTT

J gene: TRBJ2-1
clone size: NA
V gene: TRBV9
D gene: NA
CDR3 protein: CASSQVGRSGEQFF
CDR3 DNA: TGTGCCAGCAGCCAGGTGGGCAGATCAGGGGAGCAGTTCTTC

J gene: TRBJ1-1
clone size: NA
V gene: TRBV6-5
D gene: NA
CDR3 protein: CASRGDGGRTAFF
CDR3 DNA: TGTGCCAGCAGGGGTGATGGCGGGAGGACAGCTTTCTTT

J gene: TRBJ2-7
clone size: NA
V gene: TRBV12-5
D gene: NA
CDR3 protein: CASGLWQGNSYEQYF
CDR3 DNA: TGTGCTAGTGGTTTGTGGCAGGGCAACTCCTACGAGCAGTACTTC

J gene: TRBJ2-1
clone size: NA
V gene: TRBV7-9
D gene: NA
CDR3 protein: CASSLELAEKQFF
CDR3 DNA: TGTGCCAGCAGCTTAGAACTAGCCGAAAAGCAGTTCTTC

J gene: TRBJ2-7
clone size: NA
V gene: TRBV29-1
D gene: NA
CDR3 protein: CSVAGTPGVDEQYF
CDR3 DNA: TGCAGCGTTGCCGGGACTCCGGGTGTCGACGAGCAGTACTTC

J gene: TRBJ2-6
clone size: NA
V gene: TRBV5-1
D gene: NA
CDR3 protein: CASSWRAGANVLTF
CDR3 DNA: TGCGCCAGCAGTTGGCGAGCTGGGGCCAACGTCCTGACTTTC

J gene: TRBJ2-1
clone size: NA
V gene: TRBV7-8
D gene: TRBD2
CDR3 protein: CASSDFGLAGHGEQFF
CDR3 DNA: TGTGCCAGCAGCGACTTCGGACTAGCGGGGCACGGGGAGCAGTTCTTC

J gene: TRBJ1-5
clone size: few
V gene: TRBV10-3
D gene: NA
CDR3 protein: CAISEVRGAGNQPQHF
CDR3 DNA: TGTGCCATCAGTGAGGTCAGGGGTGCGGGCAATCAGCCCCAGCATTTT

J gene: TRBJ2-4
clone size: NA
V gene: TRBV3-1/TRBV3-2
D gene: TRBD2
CDR3 protein: CASSQNTAGGRDIQYF
CDR3 DNA: TGTGCCAGCAGCCAAAACACGGCGGGAGGGAGGGACATTCAGTACTTC

J gene: TRBJ2-7
clone size: NA
V gene: TRBV7-9
D gene: TRBD2
CDR3 protein: CASSSGTSGTEQYF
CDR3 DNA: TGTGCCAGCAGTTCGGGGACTAGCGGGACCGAGCAGTACTTC

J gene: TRBJ1-2
clone size: NA
V gene: TRBV3-1/TRBV3-2
D gene: TRBD1
CDR3 protein: CASSQDSSGTGGGYTF
CDR3 DNA: TGTGCCAGCAGCCAAGACTCTTCCGGGACAGGGGGAGGCTACACCTTC

J gene: TRBJ1-5
clone size: NA
V gene: TRBV19
D gene: NA
CDR3 protein: CASRGKSNQPQHF
CDR3 DNA: TGTGCCAGTAGAGGGAAAAGCAATCAGCCCCAGCATTTT

J gene: TRBJ2-6
clone size: NA
V gene: TRBV19
D gene: NA
CDR3 protein: CASSIRTRANVLTF
CDR3 DNA: TGTGCCAGTAGTATCCGGACCCGGGCCAACGTCCTGACTTTC